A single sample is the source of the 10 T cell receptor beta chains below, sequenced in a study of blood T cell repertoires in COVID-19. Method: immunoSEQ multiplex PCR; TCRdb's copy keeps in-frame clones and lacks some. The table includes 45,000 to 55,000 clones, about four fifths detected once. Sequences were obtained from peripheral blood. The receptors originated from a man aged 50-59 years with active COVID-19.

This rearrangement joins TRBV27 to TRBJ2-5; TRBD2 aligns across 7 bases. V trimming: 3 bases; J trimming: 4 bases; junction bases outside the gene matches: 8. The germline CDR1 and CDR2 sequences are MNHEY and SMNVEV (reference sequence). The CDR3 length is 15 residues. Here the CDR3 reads CASSFSGRAGETQYF. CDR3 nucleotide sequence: TGTGCCAGCAGTTTCTCAGGGAGGGCGGGAGAGACCCAGTACTTC.

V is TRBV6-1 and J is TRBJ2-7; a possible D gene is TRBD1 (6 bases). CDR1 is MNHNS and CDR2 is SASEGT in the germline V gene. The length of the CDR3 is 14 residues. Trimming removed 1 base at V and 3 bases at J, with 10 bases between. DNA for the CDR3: TGTGCCAGCAGTGAAGGACAGGCTTTCTACGAGCAGTACTTC. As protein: CASSEGQAFYEQYF.

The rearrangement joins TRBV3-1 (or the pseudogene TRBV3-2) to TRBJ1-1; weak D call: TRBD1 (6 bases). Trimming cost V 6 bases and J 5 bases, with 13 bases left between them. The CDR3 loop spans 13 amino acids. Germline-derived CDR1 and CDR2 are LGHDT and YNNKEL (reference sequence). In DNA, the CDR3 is TGTGCCAGCAGGCAACAGGGTGCGACTGAAGCTTTCTTT. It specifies CASRQQGATEAFF.

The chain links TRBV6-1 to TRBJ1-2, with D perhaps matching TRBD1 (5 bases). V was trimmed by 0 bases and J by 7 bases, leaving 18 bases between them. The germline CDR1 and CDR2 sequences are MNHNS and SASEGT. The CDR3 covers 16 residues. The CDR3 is CASSEAFDGGFRGYTF. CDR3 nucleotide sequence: TGTGCCAGCAGTGAAGCATTCGACGGGGGTTTTCGTGGCTACACCTTC.

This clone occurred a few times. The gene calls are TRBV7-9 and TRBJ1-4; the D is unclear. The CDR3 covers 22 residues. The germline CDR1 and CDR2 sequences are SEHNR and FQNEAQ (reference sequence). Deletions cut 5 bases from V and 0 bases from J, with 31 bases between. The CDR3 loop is CASSREKVKLGLECATNEKLFF. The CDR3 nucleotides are TGTGCCAGCAGCAGGGAAAAGGTAAAACTTGGACTAGAATGTGCAACTAATGAAAAACTGTTTTTT.

CDR3 nucleotides: TGTGCCAGCAGCTTTACAGGGAGAGGGGGAAATTCACCCCTCCACTTT. Its translation is CASSFTGRGGNSPLHF. The J gene is TRBJ1-6, the V gene TRBV7-8; the D gene is possibly TRBD1 (6 bases). V lost 3 bases and J 7 bases, leaving 16 bases between the germline ends. The CDR3 extends over 16 amino acids. The germline gives CDR1 SGHVS, CDR2 FQNEAQ.

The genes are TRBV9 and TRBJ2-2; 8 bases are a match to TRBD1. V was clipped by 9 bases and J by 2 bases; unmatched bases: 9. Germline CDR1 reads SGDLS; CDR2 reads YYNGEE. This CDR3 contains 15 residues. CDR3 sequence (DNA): TGTGCCACCTCGACAGGGGCCTATAACACCGGGGAGCTGTTTTTT. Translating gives CATSTGAYNTGELFF.

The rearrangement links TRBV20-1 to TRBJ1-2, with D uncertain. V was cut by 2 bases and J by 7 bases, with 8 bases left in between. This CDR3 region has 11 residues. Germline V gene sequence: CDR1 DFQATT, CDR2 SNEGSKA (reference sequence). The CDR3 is CSARLGIGYTF. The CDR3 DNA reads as TGCAGTGCTAGACTCGGGATTGGCTACACCTTC.

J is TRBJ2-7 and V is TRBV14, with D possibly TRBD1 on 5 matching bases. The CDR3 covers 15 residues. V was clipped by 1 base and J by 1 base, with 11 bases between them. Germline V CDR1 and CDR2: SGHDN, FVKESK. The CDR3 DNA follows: TGTGCCAGCAGCCAAGCCCCAGGGTTTTCCTACGAGCAGTACTTC. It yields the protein CASSQAPGFSYEQYF.

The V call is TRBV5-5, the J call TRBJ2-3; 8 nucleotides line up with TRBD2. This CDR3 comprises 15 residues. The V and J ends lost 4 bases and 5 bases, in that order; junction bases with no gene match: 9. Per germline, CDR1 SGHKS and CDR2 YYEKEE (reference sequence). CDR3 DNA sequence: TGTGCCAGCAGCATCCTAAGCGGGGGAGGAGATACGCAGTATTTT. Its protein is CASSILSGGGDTQYF.